This TCR beta chain stems from a study of early T cells in non-severe SARS-CoV-2 infection. TCRdb reprocessed the 5' RACE reads via MiXCR and lists one record per CDR3 protein. The repertoire holds around 20,000 distinct CDR3 sequences, with under 5% as singletons. This clonotype is termed medium-sized. Between the trimmed V and J ends, which lost 3 bases and 10 bases, there was a span of 16 bases. CDR1 KGHSH and CDR2 LQKENI come from the germline V gene. The CDR3 has 14 amino acids. The receptor was derived from an adult who was a healthcare worker with PCR-confirmed SARS-CoV-2 infection or an uninfected control (not recorded which). The rearrangement joins TRBV18 to TRBJ2-1, with D hard to call. The source material was whole blood. The CDR3 loop reads CASSPSSRSGEQFF. The DNA of the CDR3 is TGTGCCAGCTCACCGTCGTCGAGGTCTGGGGAGCAGTTCTTC.